These 3 T cell receptor beta chains came from one sample sequenced in a study of blood T cell repertoires in COVID-19. The assay was immunoSEQ multiplex PCR, and TCRdb's table has in-frame clones only and misses some. The sample carries under 200,000 clones, 86% recorded once. The sequencing sample was made of PBMCs or T cells enriched from blood (not recorded which). The receptors here all came from a man aged 35-49 years with acute COVID-19.

The V call is TRBV29-1, the J call TRBJ2-6, with D unclear. There are 13 residues in the CDR3. V was trimmed by 6 bases and J by 2 bases, leaving 8 bases between them. Germline V lookup: CDR1 SQVTM, CDR2 ANQGSEA. The CDR3 DNA reads as TGCAGCGTCAGAGGCCCTGGGGCCAACGTCCTGACTTTC. Its translation is CSVRGPGANVLTF. Looking up the rest from reference TRBV29-1 and TRBJ2-6 gives the full variable domain: SAVISQKPSRDICQRGTSLTIQCQVDSQVTMMFWYRQQPGQSLTLIATANQGSEATYESGFVIDKFPISRPNLTFSTLTVSNMSPEDSSIYLCSVRGPGANVLTFGAGSRLTVL.

J is TRBJ1-5 and V is TRBV4-1; D gene uncertain. Trimming stripped 2 bases from V and 10 bases from J, with 18 bases between. Looked up from germline, CDR1 is MGHRA and CDR2 is YSYEKL. The CDR3 spans 15 residues. The CDR3 nucleotides are TGCGCCAGCAGCCAACGTTGGCTAGGAATTGATCCCCAGCATTTT. Residues: CASSQRWLGIDPQHF.

The rearrangement links TRBV5-5 to TRBJ2-7, with TRBD2 as a possible D gene (5 bases). Trimming cost V 0 bases and J 9 bases, with 10 bases left between them. Germline CDR1 is SGHKS and CDR2 is YYEKEE (reference sequence). This CDR3 contains 12 residues. The CDR3 DNA reads TGTGCCAGCAGCTTGGCGGGTCGGGGGCAGTACTTC. This sequence encodes CASSLAGRGQYF.